The TCR beta chain described here comes from a study of lymphopenia after photon versus proton radiotherapy. Comment on this clone: The antigen is unknown.

V trimming: 4 bases; J trimming: 5 bases; junction bases outside the gene matches: 7. The CDR3 extends over 14 amino acids. Germline V gives CDR1 MNHNS, CDR2 SASEGT. Overall study findings and caveats: Oligoclonal CD8+ Temra expansion after nadir drove photon patients' diversity drop.

The protocol was immunoSEQ multiplex PCR, while the TCRdb copy is restricted to in-frame clones and leaves out a portion. In the table there are tens of thousands of clones, around 84% of which are singletons. The rearrangement joins TRBV6-1 to TRBJ1-1; 7 nucleotides agree with TRBD1. This TCR was sampled from a woman in her seventies with pancreatic cancer. Some clones in this sample may be carry-over from other donors' samples. The starting material was peripheral blood, obtained from a patient treated with proton-based radiotherapy. The CDR3 loop reads CASSGEGAVTEAFF. The CDR3 DNA reads as TGTGCCAGCAGTGGGGAGGGGGCGGTAACTGAAGCTTTCTTT.